This TCR beta chain was sequenced in a study of regulatory T cells in long-lasting Graves disease. Study findings and constraints: Persistent disease exhibited a predilection for TRBV28, TRBJ1-2 and TRBJ2-5. Relative to newly diagnosed Graves' patients, persistent ones had lower TCR diversity.

This clonotype turned up a few times. What it recognizes is unknown. To make TCR beta libraries, researchers used iRepertoire HTBI primers and Arm-PCR of CDR3 regions. TCRdb reanalysed the multiplex PCR reads using MiXCR and keeps one entry per CDR3 protein. This sample carries under 450,000 distinct CDR3 sequences, approximately 10% of them seen once, and the ten largest clones take approximately 19%. Time point: newly diagnosed GD, antithyroid drugs for less than 3 months. Isolated PBMC RNA provided the starting material for the TCR library. The authors drew patients from an endocrinology department in Xi'an, China. This CDR3 region has 16 residues. Germline CDR1 is GTSNPN and CDR2 is SVGIG (reference sequence). With 0 bases removed from V and 2 bases from J, the gap between germline ends came to 15 bases. These records were also assigned to another study, of T cells in Graves' hyperthyroidism and ophthalmopathy. This second study notes: First-round RT-PCR targeting the TCR CDR3 was performed with the HTBI primer set.

Specimen: peripheral blood mononuclear cells (PBMCs), collected at new diagnosis, from a patient treated with antithyroid drugs. This sequence joins TRBV30 and TRBJ2-3, with D unclear. The receptor's source is a young woman with Graves disease. The CDR3 nucleotides read TGTGCCTGGAGTGTACCGGTGGTACAGTCCACAGATACGCAGTATTTT. Protein sequence: CAWSVPVVQSTDTQYF.